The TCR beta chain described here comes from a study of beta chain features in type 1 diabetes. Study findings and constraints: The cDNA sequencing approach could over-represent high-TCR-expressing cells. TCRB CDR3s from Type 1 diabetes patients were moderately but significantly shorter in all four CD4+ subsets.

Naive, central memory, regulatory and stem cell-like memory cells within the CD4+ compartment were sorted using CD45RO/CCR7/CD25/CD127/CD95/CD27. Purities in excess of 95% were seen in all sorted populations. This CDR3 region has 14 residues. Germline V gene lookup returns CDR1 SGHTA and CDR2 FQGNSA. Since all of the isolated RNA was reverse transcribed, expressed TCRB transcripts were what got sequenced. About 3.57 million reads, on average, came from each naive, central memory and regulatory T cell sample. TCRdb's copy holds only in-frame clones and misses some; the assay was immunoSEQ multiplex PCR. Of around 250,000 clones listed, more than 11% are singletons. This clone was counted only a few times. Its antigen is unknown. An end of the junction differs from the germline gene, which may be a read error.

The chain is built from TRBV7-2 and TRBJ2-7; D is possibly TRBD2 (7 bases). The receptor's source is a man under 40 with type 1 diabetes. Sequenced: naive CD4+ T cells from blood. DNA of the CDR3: TGTGCCAGCACCTTAGGGGGGGTCGCCTACGAGCAGTACTTC. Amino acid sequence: CASTLGGVAYEQYF. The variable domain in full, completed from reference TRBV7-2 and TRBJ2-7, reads GAGVSQSPSNKVTEKGKDVELRCDPISGHTALYWYRQSLGQGLEFLIYFQGNSAPDKSGLPSDRFSAERTGGSVSTLTIQRTQQEDSAVYLCASTLGGVAYEQYFGPGTRLTVT.